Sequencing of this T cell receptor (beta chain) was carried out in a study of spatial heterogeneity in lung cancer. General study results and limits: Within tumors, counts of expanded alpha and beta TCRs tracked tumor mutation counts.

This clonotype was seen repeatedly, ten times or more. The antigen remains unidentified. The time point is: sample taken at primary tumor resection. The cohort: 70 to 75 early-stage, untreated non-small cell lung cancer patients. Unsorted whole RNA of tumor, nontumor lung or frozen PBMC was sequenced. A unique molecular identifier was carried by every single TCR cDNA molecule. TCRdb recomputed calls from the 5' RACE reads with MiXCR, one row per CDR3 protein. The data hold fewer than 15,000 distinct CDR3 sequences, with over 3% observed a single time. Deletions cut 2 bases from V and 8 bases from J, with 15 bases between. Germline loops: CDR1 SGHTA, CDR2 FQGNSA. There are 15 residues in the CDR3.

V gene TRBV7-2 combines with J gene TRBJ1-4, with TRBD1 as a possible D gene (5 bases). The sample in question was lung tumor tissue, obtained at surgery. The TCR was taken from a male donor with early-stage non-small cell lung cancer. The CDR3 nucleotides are TGTGCCAGCAGCTTATCTGGGACCCCTAGGGAAAAACTGTTTTTT. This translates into CASSLSGTPREKLFF.